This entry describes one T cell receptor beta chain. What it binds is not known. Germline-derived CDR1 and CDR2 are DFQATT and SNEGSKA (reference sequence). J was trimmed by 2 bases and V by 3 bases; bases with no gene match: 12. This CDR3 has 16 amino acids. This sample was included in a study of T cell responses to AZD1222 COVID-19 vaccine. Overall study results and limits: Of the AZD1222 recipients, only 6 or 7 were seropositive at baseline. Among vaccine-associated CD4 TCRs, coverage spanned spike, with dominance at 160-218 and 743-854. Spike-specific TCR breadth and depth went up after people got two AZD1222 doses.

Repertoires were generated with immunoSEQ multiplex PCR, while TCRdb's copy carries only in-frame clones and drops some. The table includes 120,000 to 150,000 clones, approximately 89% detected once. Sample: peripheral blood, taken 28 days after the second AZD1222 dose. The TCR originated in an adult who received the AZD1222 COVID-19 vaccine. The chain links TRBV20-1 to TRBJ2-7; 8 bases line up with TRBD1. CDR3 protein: CSASVPRDRRTYEQYF. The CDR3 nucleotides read TGCAGTGCTAGTGTTCCCCGGGACAGGAGAACCTACGAGCAGTACTTC.